This is a list of T cell receptor beta chains from one sample in a study of control samples from healthy donors and cancer patients. Some clones are missing from TCRdb's copy, which holds only in-frame ones; the method was immunoSEQ multiplex PCR. The sample has roughly 58,000 clones, about 89% seen once. Sequences were obtained from PBMCs. Source of these receptors: a woman aged 55-69 years with lung cancer. The CDR3 runs from the conserved cysteine through the conserved F or W. D genes are given only for firm matches. Expanded clones get a size class; other rows say once, few or many, or leave the size out.

j_call d_call v_call clone_size cdr3_nt cdr3_aa
TRBJ2-6 TRBD1 TRBV5-1 . TGCGCCAGCAGCTTGTGGGGACAGCTCTCTGGGGCCAACGTCCTGACTTTC CASSLWGQLSGANVLTF
TRBJ2-7 TRBD2 TRBV4-1 . TGCGCCAGCAGCCAAGGTCTAGCGGCAGGTTCCTACGAGCAGTACTTC CASSQGLAAGSYEQYF
TRBJ2-7 TRBD1 TRBV5-1 . TGCGCCAGCAGCTTCATTAGTGCAGGGGGCGACGAGCAGTACTTC CASSFISAGGDEQYF
TRBJ1-2 TRBD1 TRBV11-2 . TGTGCCAGCCGCCCGGGACAGGGCTTGAACTATGGCTACACCTTC CASRPGQGLNYGYTF
TRBJ2-1 TRBD2 TRBV5-6 . TGTGCCAGCAGCTTTCCTAGCGGTAGCTCCTACAATGAGCAGTTCTTC CASSFPSGSSYNEQFF
TRBJ1-5 . TRBV7-2 few TGTGCCAGCAGCTTGGATCGGGCTCTTGGTCAGCCCCAGCATTTT CASSLDRALGQPQHF
TRBJ2-6 . TRBV5-5 . TGTGCCAGCAGCCGGACTGGCGCCGCTGGGGCCAACGTCCTGACTTTC CASSRTGAAGANVLTF
TRBJ2-1 . TRBV21-1 . TGTGCCAGCAGCCCATCCTACAATGAGCAGTTCTTC CASSPSYNEQFF
TRBJ1-4 . TRBV9 once TGTGCCAGCAGCGTAGGAGGAACACAGGATAATGAAAAACTGTTTTTT CASSVGGTQDNEKLFF
TRBJ1-2 . TRBV9 . TGTGCCAGCAGCGTAGCTGAGGACACCTCGGGTGGCTACACCTTC CASSVAEDTSGGYTF
TRBJ1-1 . TRBV29-1 . TGCAGCGTGGGGTCGCCCAGGATGAACACTGAAGCTTTCTTT CSVGSPRMNTEAFF
TRBJ1-2 . TRBV19 . TGTGCCAGTAGTATTCGGCAGGGTGGTTCTTATCAGGGTGGCTACACCTTC CASSIRQGGSYQGGYTF
TRBJ1-6 . TRBV10-1 . TGCGCCAGCAGTATAAGGGAAAGGTCCTATAATTCACCCCTCCACTTT CASSIRERSYNSPLHF
TRBJ1-6 . TRBV6-5 . TGTGCCAGCAGTTACGAACGACAGCTTAATTCACCCCTCCACTTT CASSYERQLNSPLHF
TRBJ2-3 . TRBV18 once TGTGCCAGCTCACCACCGGTACGGGCACCGTATTTT CASSPPVRAPYF
TRBJ1-3 . TRBV7-6 . TGTGCCAGCAGCTCGCAGCGGTCCTCTGGAAACACCATATATTTT CASSSQRSSGNTIYF
TRBJ1-3 . TRBV19 . TGTGCCAGTAAGATCGCCTCTGGAAACACCATATATTTT CASKIASGNTIYF
TRBJ1-4 . TRBV7-9 once TGTGCCAGCAGCTTGGGGGGCGAGGGTGAAAAACTGTTTTTT CASSLGGEGEKLFF
TRBJ1-1 . TRBV5-1 . TGCGCCAGCAGCTGGGGGGGCACTGAAGCTTTCTTT CASSWGGTEAFF